This TCR beta chain is drawn from a study of beta chain bispecific antibodies for T cell cancers. Study observations and caveats: In these mixed samples, most targeted TRBV reads derived from the leukemia cell line.

MiXCR was run by TCRdb on the 5' RACE reads, yielding one entry per CDR3 protein. Of some 21,000 distinct CDR3 sequences listed, under 3% are singletons. Either OKT3 anti-CD3 antibody or CD3/CD28 beads expanded T cells from blood mononuclear cells over approximately 3 days. Cocultures held around 5 x 10^4 normal T cells, around 5 x 10^4 targets, and bispecific antibody. This CDR3 contains 13 residues. V was pared by 6 bases and J by 7 bases, with 6 bases of the junction left unmatched. Germline assignment: CDR1 DFQATT and CDR2 SNEGSKA (reference sequence). In its sample, this clonotype was seen many times. Its target is unknown.

The source of this sequence is a human donor in good health. Some clones in this sample may be carry-over from other donors' samples. The chain uses TRBV20-1 and TRBJ1-5; 10 bases fit TRBD1. Material: healthy donor T cells cultured with leukemia cells. In nucleotides, the CDR3 is TGCAGTGCCGCCGGGACAGGGGACCAGCCCCAGCATTTT. Protein product: CSAAGTGDQPQHF.